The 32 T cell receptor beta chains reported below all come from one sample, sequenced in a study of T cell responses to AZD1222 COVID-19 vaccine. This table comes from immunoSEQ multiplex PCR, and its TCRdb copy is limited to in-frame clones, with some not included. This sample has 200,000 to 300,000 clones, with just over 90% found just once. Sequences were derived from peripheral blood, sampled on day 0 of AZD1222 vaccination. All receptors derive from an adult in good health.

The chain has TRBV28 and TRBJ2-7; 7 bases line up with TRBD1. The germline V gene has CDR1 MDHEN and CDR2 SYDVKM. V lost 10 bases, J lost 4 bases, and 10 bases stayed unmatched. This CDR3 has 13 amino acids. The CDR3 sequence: CATRPGQTYEQYF. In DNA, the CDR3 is TGTGCCACCCGGCCGGGACAGACATACGAGCAGTACTTC.

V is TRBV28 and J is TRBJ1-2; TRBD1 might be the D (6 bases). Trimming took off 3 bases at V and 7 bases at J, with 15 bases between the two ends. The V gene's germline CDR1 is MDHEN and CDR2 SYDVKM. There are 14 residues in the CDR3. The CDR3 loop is CASSFSRGEGGYTF. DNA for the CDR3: TGTGCCAGCAGTTTTTCCAGGGGAGAAGGTGGCTACACCTTC.

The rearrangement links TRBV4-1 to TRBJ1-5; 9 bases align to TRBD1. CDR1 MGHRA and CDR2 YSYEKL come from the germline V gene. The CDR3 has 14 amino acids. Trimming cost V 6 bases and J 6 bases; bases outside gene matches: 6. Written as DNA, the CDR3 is TGCGCCAGCAGGAGACAGGGGGTTGGTCAGCCCCAGCATTTT. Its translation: CASRRQGVGQPQHF.

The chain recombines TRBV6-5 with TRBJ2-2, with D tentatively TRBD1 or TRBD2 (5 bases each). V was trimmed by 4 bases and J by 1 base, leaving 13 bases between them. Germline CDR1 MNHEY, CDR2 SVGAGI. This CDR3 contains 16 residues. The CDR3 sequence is CASSSLRDQNTGELFF. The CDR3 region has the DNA TGTGCCAGCAGTTCCCTCCGGGACCAGAACACCGGGGAGCTGTTTTTT.

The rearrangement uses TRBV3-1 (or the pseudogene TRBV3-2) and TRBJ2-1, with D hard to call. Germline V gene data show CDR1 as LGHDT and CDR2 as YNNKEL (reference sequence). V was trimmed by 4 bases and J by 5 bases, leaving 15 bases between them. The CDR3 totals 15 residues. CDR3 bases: TGTGCCAGCAGCCTACAGTGGAGTGCGAACAATGAGCAGTTCTTC. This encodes CASSLQWSANNEQFF.

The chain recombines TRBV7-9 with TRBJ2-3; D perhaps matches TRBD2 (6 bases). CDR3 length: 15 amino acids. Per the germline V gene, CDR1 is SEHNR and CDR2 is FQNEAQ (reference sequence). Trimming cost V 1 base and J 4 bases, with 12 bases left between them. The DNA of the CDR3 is TGTGCCAGCAGCTTAGGCGGGGTCCTGGCAGATACGCAGTATTTT. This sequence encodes CASSLGGVLADTQYF. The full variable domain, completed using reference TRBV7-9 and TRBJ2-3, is DTGVSQNPRHKITKRGQNVTFRCDPISEHNRLYWYRQTLGQGPEFLTYFQNEAQLEKSRLLSDRFSAERPKGSFSTLEIQRTEQGDSAMYLCASSLGGVLADTQYFGPGTRLTVL.

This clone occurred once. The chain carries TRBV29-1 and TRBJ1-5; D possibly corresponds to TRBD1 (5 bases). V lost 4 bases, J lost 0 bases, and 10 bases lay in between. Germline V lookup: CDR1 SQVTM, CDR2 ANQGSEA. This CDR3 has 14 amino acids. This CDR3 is CSVGQGTSNQPQHF. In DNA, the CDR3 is TGCAGCGTTGGGCAGGGCACTAGCAATCAGCCCCAGCATTTT.

The CDR3 protein is CASTLGGGQTGELFF. In nucleotides, the CDR3 is TGTGCCAGCACCCTCGGGGGAGGGCAGACCGGGGAGCTGTTTTTT. The gene calls are TRBV9 and TRBJ2-2; 7 bases agree with TRBD2. Per germline, CDR1 SGDLS and CDR2 YYNGEE. This CDR3 is 15 amino acids long. V shed 6 bases, J shed 5 bases, and the junction held 10 bases outside the gene matches.

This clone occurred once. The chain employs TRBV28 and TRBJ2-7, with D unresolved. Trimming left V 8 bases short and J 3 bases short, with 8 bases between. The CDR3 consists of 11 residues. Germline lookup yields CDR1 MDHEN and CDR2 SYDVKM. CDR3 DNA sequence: TGTGCCAGCTCACATCACTACGAGCAGTACTTC. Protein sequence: CASSHHYEQYF.

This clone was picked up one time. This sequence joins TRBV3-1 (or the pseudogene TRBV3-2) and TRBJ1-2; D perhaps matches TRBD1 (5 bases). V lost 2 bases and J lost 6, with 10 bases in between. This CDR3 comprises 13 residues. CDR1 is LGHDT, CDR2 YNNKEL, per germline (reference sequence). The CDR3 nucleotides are TGTGCCAGCAGCCAACGGCAGGGCGATGGCTACACCTTC. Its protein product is CASSQRQGDGYTF.

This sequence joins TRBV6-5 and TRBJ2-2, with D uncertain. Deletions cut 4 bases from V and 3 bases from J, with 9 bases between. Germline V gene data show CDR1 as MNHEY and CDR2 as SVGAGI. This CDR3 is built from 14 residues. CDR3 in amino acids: CASSSTTYTGELFF. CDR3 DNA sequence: TGTGCCAGCAGTTCTACGACTTACACCGGGGAGCTGTTTTTT.

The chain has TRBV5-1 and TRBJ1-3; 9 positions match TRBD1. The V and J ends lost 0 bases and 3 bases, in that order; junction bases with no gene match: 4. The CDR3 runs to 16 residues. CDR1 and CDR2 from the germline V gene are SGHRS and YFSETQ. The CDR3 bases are TGCGCCAGCAGCTTGGTACAGGGGGCCTTTGGAAACACCATATATTTT. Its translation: CASSLVQGAFGNTIYF.

The CDR3 reads CASSPSTTGTGNTIYF. CDR3 coding DNA: TGTGCCAGCTCACCATCTACGACAGGGACTGGAAACACCATATATTTT. The rearrangement uses TRBV18 and TRBJ1-3, with 7 bases fitting TRBD1. Losses at the gene ends were 2 bases for V and 2 bases for J; bases not matched to a gene: 6. The germline V gene has CDR1 KGHSH and CDR2 LQKENI. The CDR3 spans 16 residues.

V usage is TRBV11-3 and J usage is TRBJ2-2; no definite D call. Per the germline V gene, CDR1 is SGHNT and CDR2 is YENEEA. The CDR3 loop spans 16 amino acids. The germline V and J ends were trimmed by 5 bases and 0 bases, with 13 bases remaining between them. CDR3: CASSPTSSANTGELFF. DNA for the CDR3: TGTGCCAGCAGCCCCACCAGCTCAGCGAACACCGGGGAGCTGTTTTTT.

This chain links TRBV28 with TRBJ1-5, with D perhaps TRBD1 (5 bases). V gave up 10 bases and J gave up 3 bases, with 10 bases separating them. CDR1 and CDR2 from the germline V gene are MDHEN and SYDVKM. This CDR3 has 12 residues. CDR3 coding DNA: TGTGCCATCCGCGGGGCCAATCAGCCCCAGCATTTT. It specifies CAIRGANQPQHF. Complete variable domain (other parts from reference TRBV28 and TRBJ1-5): DVKVTQSSRYLVKRTGEKVFLECVQDMDHENMFWYRQDPGLGLRLIYFSYDVKMKEKGDIPEGYSVSREKKERFSLILESASTNQTSMYLCAIRGANQPQHFGDGTRLSIL.

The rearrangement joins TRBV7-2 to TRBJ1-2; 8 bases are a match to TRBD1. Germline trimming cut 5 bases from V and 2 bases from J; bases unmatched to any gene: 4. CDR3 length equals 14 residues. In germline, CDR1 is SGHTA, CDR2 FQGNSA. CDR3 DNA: TGTGCCAGCAGCCGCGGGACAGGCAACTATGGCTACACCTTC. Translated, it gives CASSRGTGNYGYTF.

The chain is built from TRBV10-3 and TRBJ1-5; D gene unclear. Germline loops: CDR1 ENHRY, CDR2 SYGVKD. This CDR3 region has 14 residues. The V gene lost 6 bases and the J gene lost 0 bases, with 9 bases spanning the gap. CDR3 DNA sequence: TGTGCCATCAGGGCCGATTTTAGCAATCAGCCCCAGCATTTT. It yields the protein CAIRADFSNQPQHF.

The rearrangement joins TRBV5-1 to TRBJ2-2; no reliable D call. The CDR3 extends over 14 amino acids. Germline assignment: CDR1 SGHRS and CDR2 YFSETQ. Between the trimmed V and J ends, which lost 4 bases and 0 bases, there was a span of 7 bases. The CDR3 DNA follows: TGCGCCAGCAGCGTCGGCTCGAACACCGGGGAGCTGTTTTTT. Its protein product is CASSVGSNTGELFF.

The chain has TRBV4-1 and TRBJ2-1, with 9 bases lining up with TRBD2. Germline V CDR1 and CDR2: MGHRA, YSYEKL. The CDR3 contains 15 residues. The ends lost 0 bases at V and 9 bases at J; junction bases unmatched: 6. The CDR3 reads CASSQEPSGASEQFF. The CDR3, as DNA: TGCGCCAGCAGCCAAGAACCTAGCGGGGCCAGTGAGCAGTTCTTC.

The CDR3: CASSHGQAGGYEQYF. The DNA for the CDR3 is TGCGCCAGCAGCCACGGACAGGCCGGGGGCTACGAGCAGTACTTC. The chain couples TRBV5-1 to TRBJ2-7, with TRBD1 as a possible D gene (7 bases). The germline V and J ends were trimmed by 4 bases and 3 bases, with 17 bases remaining between them. The germline gives CDR1 SGHRS, CDR2 YFSETQ. The length of the CDR3 is 15 residues.

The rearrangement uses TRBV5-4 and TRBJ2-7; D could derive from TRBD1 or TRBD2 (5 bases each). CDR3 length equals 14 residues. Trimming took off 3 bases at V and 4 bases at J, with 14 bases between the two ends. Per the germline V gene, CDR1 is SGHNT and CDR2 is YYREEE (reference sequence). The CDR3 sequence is CASSSHSGGYEQYF. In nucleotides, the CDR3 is TGTGCCAGCAGCTCCCACTCTGGGGGTTACGAGCAGTACTTC.

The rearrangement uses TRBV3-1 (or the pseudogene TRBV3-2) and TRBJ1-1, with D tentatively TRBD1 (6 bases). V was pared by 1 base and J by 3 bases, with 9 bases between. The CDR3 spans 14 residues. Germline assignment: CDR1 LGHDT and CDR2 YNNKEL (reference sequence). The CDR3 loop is CASSQVEGDTEAFF. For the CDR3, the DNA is TGTGCCAGCAGCCAAGTGGAGGGGGACACTGAAGCTTTCTTT.

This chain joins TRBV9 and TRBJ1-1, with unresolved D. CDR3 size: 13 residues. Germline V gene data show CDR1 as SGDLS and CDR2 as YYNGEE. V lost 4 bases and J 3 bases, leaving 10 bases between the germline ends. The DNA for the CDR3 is TGTGCCAGCAGCATACACGGGGACACTGAAGCTTTCTTT. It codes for CASSIHGDTEAFF.

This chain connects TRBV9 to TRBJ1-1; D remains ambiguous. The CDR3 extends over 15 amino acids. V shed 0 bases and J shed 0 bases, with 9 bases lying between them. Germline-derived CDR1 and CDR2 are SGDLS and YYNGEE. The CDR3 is CASSVEPSMNTEAFF. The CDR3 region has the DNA TGTGCCAGCAGCGTAGAGCCCTCCATGAACACTGAAGCTTTCTTT.

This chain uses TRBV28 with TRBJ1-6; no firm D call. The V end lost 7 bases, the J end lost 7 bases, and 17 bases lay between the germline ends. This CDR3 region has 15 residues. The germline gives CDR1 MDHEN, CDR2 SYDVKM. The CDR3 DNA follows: TGTGCCAGCACCCCCGGTCACAGACTAAATTCACCCCTCCACTTT. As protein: CASTPGHRLNSPLHF. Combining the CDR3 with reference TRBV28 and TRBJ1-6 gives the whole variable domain DVKVTQSSRYLVKRTGEKVFLECVQDMDHENMFWYRQDPGLGLRLIYFSYDVKMKEKGDIPEGYSVSREKKERFSLILESASTNQTSMYLCASTPGHRLNSPLHFGNGTRLTVT.

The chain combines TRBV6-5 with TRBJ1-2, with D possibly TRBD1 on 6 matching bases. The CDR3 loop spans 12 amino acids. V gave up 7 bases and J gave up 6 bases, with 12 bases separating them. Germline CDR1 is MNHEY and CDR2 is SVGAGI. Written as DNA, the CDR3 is TGTGCCAGCAAACAGGGTAGCAATGGCTACACCTTC. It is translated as CASKQGSNGYTF.

CDR3 sequence: CSFGQAYEQYF. CDR3 nucleotides: TGCAGTTTCGGACAGGCCTACGAGCAGTACTTC. The rearrangement joins TRBV20-1 to TRBJ2-7; 7 bases are shared with TRBD1. CDR1 is DFQATT and CDR2 is SNEGSKA in the germline V gene (reference sequence). Losses at the gene ends were 8 bases for V and 2 bases for J; bases not matched to a gene: 3. This CDR3 spans 11 amino acids.

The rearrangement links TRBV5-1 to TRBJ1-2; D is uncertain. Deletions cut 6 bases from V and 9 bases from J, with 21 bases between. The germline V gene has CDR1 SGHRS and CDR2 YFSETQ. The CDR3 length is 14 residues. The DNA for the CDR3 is TGCGCCAGCACCCCCACCACAGCAACCGGGAGCTACACCTTC. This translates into CASTPTTATGSYTF.

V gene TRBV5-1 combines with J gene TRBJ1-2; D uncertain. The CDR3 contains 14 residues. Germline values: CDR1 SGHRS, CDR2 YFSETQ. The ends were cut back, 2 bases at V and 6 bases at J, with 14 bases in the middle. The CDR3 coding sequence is TGCGCCAGCAGCTTTTCAGAGTCAAGCCATGGCTACACCTTC. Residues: CASSFSESSHGYTF.

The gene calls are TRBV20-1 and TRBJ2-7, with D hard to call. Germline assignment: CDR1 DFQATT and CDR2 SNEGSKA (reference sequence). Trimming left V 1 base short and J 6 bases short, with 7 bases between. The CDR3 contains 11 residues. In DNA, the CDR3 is TGCAGTGCTAGAGGTTCCGGCGAGCAGTACTTC. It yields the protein CSARGSGEQYF.

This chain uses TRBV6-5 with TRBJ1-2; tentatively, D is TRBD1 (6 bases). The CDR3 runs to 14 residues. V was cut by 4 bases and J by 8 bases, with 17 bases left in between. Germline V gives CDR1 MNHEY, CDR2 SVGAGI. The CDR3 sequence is CASSSSGAPGGYTF. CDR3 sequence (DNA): TGTGCCAGCAGTTCCTCGGGGGCACCTGGGGGCTACACCTTC.

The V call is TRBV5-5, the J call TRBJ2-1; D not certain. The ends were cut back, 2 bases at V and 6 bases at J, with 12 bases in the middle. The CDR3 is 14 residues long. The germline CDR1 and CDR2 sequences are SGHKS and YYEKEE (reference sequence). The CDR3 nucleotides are TGTGCCAGCAGCTTTCGGGCAGGACGCAATGAGCAGTTCTTC. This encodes CASSFRAGRNEQFF.